This TCR beta chain was sequenced during a study of cytomegalovirus exposure and HLA in healthy donors. Germline CDR1 and CDR2: MDHEN and SYDVKM. Trimming took 10 bases from V and 4 from J, leaving 17 bases between them. The CDR3 runs to 14 residues. With regard to this clone: Its antigen is not known.

Study-wide results and caveats: Later, an analysis found that common viral pathogens appeared to be linked with several of the most significant clusters.

PCR was performed using 60 Vbeta and 13 Jbeta primers. The protocol was immunoSEQ multiplex PCR, while the TCRdb copy is restricted to in-frame clones and leaves out a portion. The sample contains about 77,000 clones, roughly 78% of which appear only once. V is TRBV28 and J is TRBJ1-5; D gene uncertain. Sequencing was carried out using PBMCs. This clonotype was obtained from a man in his forties or fifties in good health and CMV-seronegative. The CDR3 region has the DNA TGTGCCACCTACGTCGCGGCGCCAAATCAGCCCCAGCATTTT. It translates to CATYVAAPNQPQHF.